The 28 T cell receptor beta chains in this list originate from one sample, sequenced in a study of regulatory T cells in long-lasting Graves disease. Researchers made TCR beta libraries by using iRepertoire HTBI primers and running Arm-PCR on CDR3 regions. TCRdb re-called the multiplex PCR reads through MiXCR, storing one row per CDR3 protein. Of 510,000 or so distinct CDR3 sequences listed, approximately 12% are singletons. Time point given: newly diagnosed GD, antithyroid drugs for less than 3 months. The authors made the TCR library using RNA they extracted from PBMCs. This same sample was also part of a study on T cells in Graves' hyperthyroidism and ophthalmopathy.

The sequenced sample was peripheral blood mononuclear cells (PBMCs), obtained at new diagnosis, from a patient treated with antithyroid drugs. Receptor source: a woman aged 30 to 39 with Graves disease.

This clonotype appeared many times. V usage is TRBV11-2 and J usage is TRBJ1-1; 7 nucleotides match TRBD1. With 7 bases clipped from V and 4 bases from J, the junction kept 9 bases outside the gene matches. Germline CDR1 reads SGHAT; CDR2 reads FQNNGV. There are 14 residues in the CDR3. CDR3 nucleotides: TGTGCCAGCACCCCACGGCACAGGGGCACTGAAGCTTTCTTT. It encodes CASTPRHRGTEAFF. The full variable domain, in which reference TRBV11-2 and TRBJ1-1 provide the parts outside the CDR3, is EAGVAQSPRYKIIEKRQSVAFWCNPISGHATLYWYQQILGQGPKLLIQFQNNGVVDDSQLPKDRFSAERLKGVDSTLKIQPAKLEDSAVYLCASTPRHRGTEAFFGQGTRLTVV.

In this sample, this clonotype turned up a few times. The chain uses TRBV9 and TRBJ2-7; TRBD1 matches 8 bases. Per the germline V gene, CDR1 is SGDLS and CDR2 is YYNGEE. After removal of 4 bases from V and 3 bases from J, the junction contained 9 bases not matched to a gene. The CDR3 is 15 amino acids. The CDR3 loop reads CASSLTGTGIYEQYF. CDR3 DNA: TGTGCCAGCAGCCTAACCGGGACAGGCATCTACGAGCAGTACTTC. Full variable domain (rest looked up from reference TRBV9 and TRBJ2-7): DSGVTQTPKHLITATGQRVTLRCSPRSGDLSVYWYQQSLDQGLQFLIQYYNGEERAKGNILERFSAQQFPDLHSELNLSSLELGDSALYFCASSLTGTGIYEQYFGPGTRLTVT.

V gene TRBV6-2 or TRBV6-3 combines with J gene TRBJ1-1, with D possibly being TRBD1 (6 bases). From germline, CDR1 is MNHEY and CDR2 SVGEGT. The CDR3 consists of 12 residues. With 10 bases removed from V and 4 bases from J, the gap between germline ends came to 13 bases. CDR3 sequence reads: CATTAGVTEAFF. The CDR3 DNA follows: TGTGCCACCACGGCAGGGGTCACTGAAGCTTTCTTT.

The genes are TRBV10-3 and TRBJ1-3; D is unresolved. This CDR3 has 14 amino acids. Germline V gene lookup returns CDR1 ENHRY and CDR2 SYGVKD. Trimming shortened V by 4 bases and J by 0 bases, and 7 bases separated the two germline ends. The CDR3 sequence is CAISVGSSGNTIYF. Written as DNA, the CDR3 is TGTGCCATCAGTGTGGGCAGCTCTGGAAACACCATATATTTT.

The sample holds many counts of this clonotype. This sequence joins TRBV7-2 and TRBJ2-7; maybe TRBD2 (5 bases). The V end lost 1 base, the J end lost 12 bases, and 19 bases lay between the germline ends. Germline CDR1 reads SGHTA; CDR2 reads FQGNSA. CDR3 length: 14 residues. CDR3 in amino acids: CASSLGLLEREVYF. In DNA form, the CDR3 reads TGTGCCAGCAGCTTAGGACTACTTGAGAGAGAGGTGTACTTC.

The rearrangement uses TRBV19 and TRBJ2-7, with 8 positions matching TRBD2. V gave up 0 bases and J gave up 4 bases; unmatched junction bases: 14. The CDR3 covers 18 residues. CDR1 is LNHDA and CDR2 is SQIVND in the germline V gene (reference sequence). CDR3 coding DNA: TGTGCCAGTAGTATAGACCCCGTAGTAGCGGGAATCCGATACGAGCAGTACTTC. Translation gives CASSIDPVVAGIRYEQYF.

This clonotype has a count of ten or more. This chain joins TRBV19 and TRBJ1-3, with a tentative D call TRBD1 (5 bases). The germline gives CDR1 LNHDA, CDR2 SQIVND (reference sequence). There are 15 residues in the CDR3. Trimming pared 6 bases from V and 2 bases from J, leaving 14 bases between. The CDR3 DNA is TGTGCCAGTAGCACGACCCGGGGGACTGGAAACACCATATATTTT. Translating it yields CASSTTRGTGNTIYF.

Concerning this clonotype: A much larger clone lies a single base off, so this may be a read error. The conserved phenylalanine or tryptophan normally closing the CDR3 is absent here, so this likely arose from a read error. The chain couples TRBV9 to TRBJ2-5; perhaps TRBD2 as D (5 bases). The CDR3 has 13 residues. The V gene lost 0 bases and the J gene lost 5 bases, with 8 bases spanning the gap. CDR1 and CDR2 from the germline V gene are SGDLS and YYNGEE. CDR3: CASSVDPGETQYI. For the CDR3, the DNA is TGTGCCAGCAGCGTAGATCCGGGGGAGACCCAGTACATC.

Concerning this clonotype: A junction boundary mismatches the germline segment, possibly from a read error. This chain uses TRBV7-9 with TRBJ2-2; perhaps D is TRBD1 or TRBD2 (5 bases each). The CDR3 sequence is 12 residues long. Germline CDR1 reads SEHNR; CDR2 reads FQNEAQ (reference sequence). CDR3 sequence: CASSRGPGELLF. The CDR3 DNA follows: TGTGCCAGCAGCCGGGGCCCCGGGGAGCTGCTTTTT. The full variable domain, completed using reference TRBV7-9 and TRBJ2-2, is DTGVSQNPRHKITKRGQNVTFRCDPISEHNRLYWYRQTLGQGPEFLTYFQNEAQLEKSRLLSDRFSAERPKGSFSTLEIQRTEQGDSAMYLCASSRGPGELLFGEGSRLTVL.

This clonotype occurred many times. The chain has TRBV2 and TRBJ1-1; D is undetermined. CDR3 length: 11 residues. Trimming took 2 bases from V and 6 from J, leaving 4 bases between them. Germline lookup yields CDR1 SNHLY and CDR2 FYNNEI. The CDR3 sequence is CASSEYAEAFF. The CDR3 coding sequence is TGTGCCAGCAGTGAATACGCTGAAGCTTTCTTT.

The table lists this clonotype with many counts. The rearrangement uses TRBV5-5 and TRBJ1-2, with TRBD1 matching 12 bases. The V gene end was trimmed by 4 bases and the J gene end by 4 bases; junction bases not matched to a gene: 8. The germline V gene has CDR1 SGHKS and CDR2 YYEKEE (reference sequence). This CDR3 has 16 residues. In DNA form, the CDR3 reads TGTGCCAGCAGCCCGGCCGGGACAGGGGGCGTCTATGGCTACACCTTC. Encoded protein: CASSPAGTGGVYGYTF.

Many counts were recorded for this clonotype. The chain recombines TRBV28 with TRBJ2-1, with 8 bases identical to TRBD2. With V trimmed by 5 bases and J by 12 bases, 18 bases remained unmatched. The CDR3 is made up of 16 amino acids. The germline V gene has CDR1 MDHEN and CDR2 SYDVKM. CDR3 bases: TGTGCCAGCAGTCCCCTAGAATCAAGCGGGGGATGGGTGCAGTTCTTC. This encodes CASSPLESSGGWVQFF.

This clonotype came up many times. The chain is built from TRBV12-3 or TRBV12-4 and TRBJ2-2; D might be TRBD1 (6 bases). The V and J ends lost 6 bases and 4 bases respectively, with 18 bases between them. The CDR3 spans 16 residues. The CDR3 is CASSRAAGVGTGELFF. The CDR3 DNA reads TGTGCCAGCAGCCGCGCTGCAGGGGTCGGCACCGGGGAGCTGTTTTTT.

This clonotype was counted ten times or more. CDR3 sequence (DNA): TGTGCCAGCAGTGAATCTGGGCGCACAGATACGCAGTATTTT. Translation gives CASSESGRTDTQYF. The V call is TRBV2, the J call TRBJ2-3, with D unclear. The CDR3 spans 14 residues. Germline V gives CDR1 SNHLY, CDR2 FYNNEI. V lost 2 bases, J lost 1 base, and 7 bases lay in between.

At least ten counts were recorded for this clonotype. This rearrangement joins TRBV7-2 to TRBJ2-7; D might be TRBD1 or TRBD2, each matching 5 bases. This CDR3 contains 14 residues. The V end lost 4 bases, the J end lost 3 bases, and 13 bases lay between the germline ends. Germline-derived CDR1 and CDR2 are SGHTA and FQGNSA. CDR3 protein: CASSSPGPIYEQYF. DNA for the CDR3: TGTGCCAGCAGCTCGCCGGGACCGATCTACGAGCAGTACTTC.

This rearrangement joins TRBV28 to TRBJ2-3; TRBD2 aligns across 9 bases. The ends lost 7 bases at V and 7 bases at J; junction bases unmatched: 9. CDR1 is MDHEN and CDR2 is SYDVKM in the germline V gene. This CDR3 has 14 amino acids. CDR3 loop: CASMSSGEKNTQYF. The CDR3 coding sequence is TGTGCCAGCATGTCTAGCGGGGAAAAGAATACGCAGTATTTT.

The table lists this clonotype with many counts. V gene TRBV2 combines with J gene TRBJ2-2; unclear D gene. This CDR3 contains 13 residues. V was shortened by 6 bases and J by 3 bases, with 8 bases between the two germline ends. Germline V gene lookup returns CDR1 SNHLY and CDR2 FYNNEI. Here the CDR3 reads CASRPRHTGELFF. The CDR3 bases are TGTGCCAGCAGACCCAGACACACCGGGGAGCTGTTTTTT.

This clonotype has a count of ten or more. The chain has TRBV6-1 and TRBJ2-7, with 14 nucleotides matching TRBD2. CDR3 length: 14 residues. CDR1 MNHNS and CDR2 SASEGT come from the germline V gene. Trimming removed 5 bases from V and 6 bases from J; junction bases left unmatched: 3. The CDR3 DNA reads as TGTGCCAGCAGTCCGGGACTAGCGGGAGTCGAGCAGTACTTC. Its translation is CASSPGLAGVEQYF.

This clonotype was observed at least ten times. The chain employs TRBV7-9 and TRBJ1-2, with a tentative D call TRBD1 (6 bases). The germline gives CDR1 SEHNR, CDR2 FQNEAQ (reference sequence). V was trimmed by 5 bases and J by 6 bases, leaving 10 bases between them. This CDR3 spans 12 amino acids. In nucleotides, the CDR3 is TGTGCCAGCAGCCCAGGACAGAATGGCTACACCTTC. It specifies CASSPGQNGYTF.

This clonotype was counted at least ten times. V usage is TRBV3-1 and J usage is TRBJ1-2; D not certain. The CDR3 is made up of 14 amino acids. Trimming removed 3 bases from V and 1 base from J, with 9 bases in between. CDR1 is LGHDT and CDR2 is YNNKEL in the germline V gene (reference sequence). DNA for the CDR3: TGTGCCAGCAGCCAGCAGGCGGTTAACTATGGCTACACCTTC. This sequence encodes CASSQQAVNYGYTF.

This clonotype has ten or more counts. This chain's CDR3 is CASSMRLADTQYF. CDR3 nucleotide sequence: TGTGCCAGCAGCATGAGACTAGCAGATACGCAGTATTTT. The gene calls are TRBV7-3 and TRBJ2-3; possibly TRBD2 for D (6 bases). Trimming removed 5 bases from V and 4 bases from J, with 10 bases in between. The germline CDR1 and CDR2 sequences are SGHTA and FQGTGA. The CDR3 has 13 residues.

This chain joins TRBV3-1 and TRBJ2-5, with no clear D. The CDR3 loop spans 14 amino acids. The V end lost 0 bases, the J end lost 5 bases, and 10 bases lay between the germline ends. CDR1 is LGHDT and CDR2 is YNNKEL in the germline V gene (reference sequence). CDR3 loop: CASSQEVALETQYF. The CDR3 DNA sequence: TGTGCCAGCAGCCAAGAGGTAGCACTGGAGACCCAGTACTTC.

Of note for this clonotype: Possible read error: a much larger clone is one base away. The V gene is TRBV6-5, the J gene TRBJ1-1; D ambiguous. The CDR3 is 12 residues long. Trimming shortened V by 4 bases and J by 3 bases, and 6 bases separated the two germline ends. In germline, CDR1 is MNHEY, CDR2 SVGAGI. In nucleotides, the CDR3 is TGTGCCAGCAGTTCTCTATACACTGAAGCTTTCTTT. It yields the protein CASSSLYTEAFF.

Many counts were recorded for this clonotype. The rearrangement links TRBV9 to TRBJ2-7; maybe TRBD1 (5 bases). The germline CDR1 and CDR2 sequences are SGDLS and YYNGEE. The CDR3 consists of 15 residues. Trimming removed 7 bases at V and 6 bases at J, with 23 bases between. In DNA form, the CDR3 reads TGTGCCAGCGCGCAAGAAGGGGCCCCCCTGAGCGAGCAGTACTTC. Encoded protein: CASAQEGAPLSEQYF. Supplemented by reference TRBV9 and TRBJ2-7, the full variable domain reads DSGVTQTPKHLITATGQRVTLRCSPRSGDLSVYWYQQSLDQGLQFLIQYYNGEERAKGNILERFSAQQFPDLHSELNLSSLELGDSALYFCASAQEGAPLSEQYFGPGTRLTVT.

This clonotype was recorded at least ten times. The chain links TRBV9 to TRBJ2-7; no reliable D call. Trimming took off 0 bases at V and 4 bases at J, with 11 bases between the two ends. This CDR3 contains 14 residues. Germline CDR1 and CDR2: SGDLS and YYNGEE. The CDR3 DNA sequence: TGTGCCAGCAGCGTAGAAGGTGACCCATACGAGCAGTACTTC. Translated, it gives CASSVEGDPYEQYF.

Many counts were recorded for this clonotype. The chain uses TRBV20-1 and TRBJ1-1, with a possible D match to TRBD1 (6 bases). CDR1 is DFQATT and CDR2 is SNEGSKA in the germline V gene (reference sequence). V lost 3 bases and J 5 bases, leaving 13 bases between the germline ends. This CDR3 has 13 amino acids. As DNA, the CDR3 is TGCAGTGCTAGGTGGGGGGCAGGAACTGAAGCTTTCTTT. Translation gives CSARWGAGTEAFF.

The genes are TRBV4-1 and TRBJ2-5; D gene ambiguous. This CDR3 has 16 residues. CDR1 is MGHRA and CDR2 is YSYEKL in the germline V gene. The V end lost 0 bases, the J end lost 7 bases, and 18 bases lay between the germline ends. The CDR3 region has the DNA TGCGCCAGCAGCCAAGATAGTCAGCTCGTTCTAACGACCCAGTACTTC. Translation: CASSQDSQLVLTTQYF.

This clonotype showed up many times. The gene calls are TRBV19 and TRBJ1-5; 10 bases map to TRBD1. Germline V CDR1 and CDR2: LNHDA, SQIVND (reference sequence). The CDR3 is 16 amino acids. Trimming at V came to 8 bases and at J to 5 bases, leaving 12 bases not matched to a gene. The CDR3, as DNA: TGTGCCAGTGGGACAGGGGATGGGAGGCACTATCAGCCCCAGCATTTT. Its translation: CASGTGDGRHYQPQHF.